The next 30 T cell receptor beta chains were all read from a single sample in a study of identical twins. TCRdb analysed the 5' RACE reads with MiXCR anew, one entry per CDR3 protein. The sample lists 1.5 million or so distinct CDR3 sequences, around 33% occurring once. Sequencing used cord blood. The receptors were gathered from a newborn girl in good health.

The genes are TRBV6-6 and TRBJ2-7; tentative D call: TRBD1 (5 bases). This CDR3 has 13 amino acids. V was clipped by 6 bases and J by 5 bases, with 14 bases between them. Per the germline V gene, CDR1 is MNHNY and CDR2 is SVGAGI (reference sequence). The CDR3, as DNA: TGTGCCAGCAGCCCCATCGACAGCCACGAGCAGTACTTC. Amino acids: CASSPIDSHEQYF.

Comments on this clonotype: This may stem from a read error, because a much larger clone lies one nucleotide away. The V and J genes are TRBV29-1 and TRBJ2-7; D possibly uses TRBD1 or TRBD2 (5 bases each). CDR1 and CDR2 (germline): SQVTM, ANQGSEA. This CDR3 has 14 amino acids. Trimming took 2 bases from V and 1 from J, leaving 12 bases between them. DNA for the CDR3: TGCAGCGTTGAACTAACGGGACGTTCCTACGAGCAGTACTTC. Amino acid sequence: CSVELTGRSYEQYF.

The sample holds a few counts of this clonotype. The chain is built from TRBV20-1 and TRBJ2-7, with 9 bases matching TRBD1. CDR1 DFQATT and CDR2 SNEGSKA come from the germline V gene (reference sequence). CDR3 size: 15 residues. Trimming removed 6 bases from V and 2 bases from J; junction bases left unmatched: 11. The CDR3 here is CSAIAGDRATYEQYF. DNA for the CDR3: TGCAGTGCCATTGCCGGGGACAGGGCGACCTACGAGCAGTACTTC.

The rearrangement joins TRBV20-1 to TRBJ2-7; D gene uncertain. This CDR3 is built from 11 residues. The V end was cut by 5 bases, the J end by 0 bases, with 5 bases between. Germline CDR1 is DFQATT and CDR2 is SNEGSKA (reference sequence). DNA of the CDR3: TGCAGTGCTCACCCCTCCTACGAGCAGTACTTC. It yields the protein CSAHPSYEQYF.

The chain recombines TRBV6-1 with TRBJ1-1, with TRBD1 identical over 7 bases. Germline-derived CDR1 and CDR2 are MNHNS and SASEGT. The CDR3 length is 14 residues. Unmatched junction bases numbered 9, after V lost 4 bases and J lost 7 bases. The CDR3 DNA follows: TGTGCCAGCAGTGCTTACGCGACAGGGTATGAAGCTTTCTTT. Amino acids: CASSAYATGYEAFF.

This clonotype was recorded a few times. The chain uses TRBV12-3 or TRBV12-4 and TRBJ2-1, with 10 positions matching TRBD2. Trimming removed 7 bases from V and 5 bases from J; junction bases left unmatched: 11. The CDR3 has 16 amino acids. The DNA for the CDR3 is TGTGCCAGCATTCCCCGGACTAGCGGCCTCGACAATGAGCAGTTCTTC. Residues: CASIPRTSGLDNEQFF.

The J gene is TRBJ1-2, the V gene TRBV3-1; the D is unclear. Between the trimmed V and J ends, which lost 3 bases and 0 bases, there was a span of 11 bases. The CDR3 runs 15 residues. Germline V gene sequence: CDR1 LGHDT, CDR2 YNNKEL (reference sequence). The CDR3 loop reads CASSHKWSPNYGYTF. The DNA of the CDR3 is TGTGCCAGCAGCCACAAGTGGTCCCCTAACTATGGCTACACCTTC.

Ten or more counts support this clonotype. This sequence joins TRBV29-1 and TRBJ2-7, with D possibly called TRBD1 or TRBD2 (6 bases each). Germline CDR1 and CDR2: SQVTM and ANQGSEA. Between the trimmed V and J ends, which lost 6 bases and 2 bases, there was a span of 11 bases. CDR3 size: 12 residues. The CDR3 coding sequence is TGCAGCGTACTAGGGGGGACCTACGAGCAGTACTTC. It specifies CSVLGGTYEQYF.

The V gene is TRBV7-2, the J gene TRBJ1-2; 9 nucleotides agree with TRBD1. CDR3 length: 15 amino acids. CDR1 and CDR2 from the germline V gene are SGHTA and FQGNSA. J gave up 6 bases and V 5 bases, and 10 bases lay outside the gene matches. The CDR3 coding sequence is TGTGCCAGCAGCCCCTGGGACAGGGATTTGGATGGCTACACCTTC. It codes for CASSPWDRDLDGYTF.

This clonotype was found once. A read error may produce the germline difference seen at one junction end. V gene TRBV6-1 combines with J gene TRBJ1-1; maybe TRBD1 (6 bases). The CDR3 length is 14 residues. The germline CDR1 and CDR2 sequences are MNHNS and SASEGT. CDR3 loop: CASRKGHLNTEAFF. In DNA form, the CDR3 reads TGTGCTAGCAGGAAGGGACACCTGAACACTGAAGCTTTCTTT.

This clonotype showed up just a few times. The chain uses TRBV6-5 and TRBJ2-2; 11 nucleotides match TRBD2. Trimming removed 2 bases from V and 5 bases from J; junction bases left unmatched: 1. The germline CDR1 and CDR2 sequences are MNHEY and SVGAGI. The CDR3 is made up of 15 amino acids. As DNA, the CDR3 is TGTGCCAGCAGTTACCTAGCGGGAGGAACCGGGGAGCTGTTTTTT. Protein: CASSYLAGGTGELFF.

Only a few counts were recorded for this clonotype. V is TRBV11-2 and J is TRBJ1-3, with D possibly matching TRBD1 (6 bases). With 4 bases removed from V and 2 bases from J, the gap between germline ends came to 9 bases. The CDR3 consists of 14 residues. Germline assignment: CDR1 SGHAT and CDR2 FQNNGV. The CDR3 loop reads CASSSYRAGNTIYF. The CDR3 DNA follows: TGTGCCAGCAGCTCTTACAGGGCTGGAAACACCATATATTTT.

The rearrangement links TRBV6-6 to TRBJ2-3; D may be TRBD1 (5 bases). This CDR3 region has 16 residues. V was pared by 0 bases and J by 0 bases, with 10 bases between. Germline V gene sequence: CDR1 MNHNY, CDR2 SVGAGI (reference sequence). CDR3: CASSYSTAGSTDTQYF. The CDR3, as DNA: TGTGCCAGCAGTTACTCGACGGCAGGGAGCACAGATACGCAGTATTTT.

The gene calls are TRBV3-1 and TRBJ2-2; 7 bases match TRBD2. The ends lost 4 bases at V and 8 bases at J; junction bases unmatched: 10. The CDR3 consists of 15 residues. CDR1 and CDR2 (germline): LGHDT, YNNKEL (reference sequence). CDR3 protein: CASSPSGVFTGELFF. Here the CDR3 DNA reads TGTGCCAGCAGCCCGAGCGGGGTATTCACTGGGGAGCTGTTTTTT.

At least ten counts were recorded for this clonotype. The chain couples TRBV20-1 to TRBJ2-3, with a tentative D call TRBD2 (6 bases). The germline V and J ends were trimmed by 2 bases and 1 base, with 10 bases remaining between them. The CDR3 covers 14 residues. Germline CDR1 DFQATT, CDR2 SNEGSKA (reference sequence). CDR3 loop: CSARPGGRTDTQYF. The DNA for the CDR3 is TGCAGTGCTAGACCCGGGGGACGCACAGATACGCAGTATTTT.

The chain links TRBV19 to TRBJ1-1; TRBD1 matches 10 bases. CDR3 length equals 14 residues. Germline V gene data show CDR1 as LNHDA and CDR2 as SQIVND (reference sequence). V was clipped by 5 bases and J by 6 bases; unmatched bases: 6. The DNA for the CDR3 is TGTGCCAGTAGTTCCGACGGACAGGGGGCTGAAGCTTTCTTT. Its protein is CASSSDGQGAEAFF.

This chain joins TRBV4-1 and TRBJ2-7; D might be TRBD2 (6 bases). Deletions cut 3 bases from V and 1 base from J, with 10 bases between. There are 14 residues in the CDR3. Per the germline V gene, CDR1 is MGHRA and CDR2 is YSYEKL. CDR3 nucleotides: TGCGCCAGCAGCCAGGAGACTAGATCCTACGAGCAGTACTTC. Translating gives CASSQETRSYEQYF.

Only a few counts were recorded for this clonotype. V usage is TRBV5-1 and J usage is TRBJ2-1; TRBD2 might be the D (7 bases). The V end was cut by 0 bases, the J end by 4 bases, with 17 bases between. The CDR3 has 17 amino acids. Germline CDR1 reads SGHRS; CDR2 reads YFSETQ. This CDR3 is CASSLEVGGGFYNEQFF. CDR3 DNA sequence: TGCGCCAGCAGCTTGGAGGTCGGCGGGGGCTTTTACAATGAGCAGTTCTTC.

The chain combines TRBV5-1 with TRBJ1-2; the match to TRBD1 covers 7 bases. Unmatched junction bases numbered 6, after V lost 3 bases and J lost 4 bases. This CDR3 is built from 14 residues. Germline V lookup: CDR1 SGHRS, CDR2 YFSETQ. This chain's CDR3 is CASSSPGQTYGYTF. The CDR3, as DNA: TGCGCCAGCAGCTCCCCGGGACAGACCTATGGCTACACCTTC. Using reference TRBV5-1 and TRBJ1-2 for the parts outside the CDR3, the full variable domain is KAGVTQTPRYLIKTRGQQVTLSCSPISGHRSVSWYQQTPGQGLQFLFEYFSETQRNKGNFPGRFSGRQFSNSRSEMNVSTLELGDSALYLCASSSPGQTYGYTFGSGTRLTVV.

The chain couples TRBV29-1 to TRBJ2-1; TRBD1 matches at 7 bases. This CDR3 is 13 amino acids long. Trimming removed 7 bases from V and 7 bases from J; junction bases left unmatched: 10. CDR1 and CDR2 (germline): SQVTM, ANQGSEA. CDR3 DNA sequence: TGCAGCGCTCCCCGACAGGGACGAAATGAGCAGTTCTTC. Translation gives CSAPRQGRNEQFF.

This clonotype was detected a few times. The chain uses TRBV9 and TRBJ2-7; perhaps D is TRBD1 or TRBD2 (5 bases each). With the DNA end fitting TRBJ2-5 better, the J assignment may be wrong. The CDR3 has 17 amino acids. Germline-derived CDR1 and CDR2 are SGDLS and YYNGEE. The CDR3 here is CASSVGYSGTAEETQYF. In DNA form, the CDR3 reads TGTGCCAGCAGCGTAGGATACTCCGGGACGGCTGAAGAGACCCAGTACTTC.

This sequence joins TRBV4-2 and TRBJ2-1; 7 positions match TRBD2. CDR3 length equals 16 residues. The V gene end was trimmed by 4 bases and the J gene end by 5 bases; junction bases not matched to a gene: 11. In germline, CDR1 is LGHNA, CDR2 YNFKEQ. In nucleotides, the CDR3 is TGTGCCAGCAGCCGAGAACTAGCGCGGCAACACAATGAGCAGTTCTTC. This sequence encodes CASSRELARQHNEQFF.

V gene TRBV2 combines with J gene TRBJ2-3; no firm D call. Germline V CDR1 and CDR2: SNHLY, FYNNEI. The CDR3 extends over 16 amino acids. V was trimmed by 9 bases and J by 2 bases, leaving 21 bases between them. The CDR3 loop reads CASLFPARRDTDTQYF. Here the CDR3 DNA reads TGTGCCAGTCTCTTTCCGGCTCGCCGAGACACAGATACGCAGTATTTT.

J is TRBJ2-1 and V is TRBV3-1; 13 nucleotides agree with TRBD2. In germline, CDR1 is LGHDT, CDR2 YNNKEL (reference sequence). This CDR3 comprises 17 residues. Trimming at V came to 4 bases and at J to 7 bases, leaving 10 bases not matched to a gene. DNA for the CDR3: TGTGCCAGCAGCCGAGATCCGGGGACTAGCGGGATGAATGAGCAGTTCTTC. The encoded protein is CASSRDPGTSGMNEQFF.

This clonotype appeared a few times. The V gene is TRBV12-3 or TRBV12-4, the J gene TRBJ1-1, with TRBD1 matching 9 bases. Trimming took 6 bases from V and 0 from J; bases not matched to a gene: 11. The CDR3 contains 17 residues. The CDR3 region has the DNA TGTGCCAGCAGCCCCTACAGGGACAGGGTAGTGAACACTGAAGCTTTCTTT. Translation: CASSPYRDRVVNTEAFF.

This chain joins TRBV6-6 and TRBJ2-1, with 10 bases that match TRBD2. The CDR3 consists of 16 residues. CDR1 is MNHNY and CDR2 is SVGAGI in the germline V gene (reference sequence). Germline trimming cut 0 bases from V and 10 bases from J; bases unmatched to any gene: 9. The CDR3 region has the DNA TGTGCCAGCAGTTACTCGAGGCTAGCGGGAGAGGGAGAGCAGTTCTTC. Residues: CASSYSRLAGEGEQFF.

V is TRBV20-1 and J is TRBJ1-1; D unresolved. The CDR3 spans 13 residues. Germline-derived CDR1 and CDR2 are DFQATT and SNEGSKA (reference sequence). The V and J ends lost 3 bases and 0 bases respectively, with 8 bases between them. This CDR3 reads CSASSDMNTEAFF. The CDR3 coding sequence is TGCAGTGCTAGCAGCGATATGAACACTGAAGCTTTCTTT.

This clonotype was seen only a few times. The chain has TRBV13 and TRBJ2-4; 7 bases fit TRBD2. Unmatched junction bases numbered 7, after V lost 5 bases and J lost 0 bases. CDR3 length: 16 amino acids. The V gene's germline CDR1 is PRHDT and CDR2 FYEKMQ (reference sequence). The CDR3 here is CASSPSSGIAKNIQYF. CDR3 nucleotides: TGTGCCAGCAGCCCCTCTAGCGGAATAGCCAAAAACATTCAGTACTTC.

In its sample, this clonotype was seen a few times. CDR3 in DNA: TGTGCCAGCTCAGTAAGGGGGACAGTTCCAATGGGGAACTACGAGCAGTACTTC. Protein: CASSVRGTVPMGNYEQYF. This rearrangement joins TRBV18 to TRBJ2-7; 7 bases agree with TRBD1. Germline V lookup: CDR1 KGHSH, CDR2 LQKENI. V lost 5 bases to trimming and J lost 3 bases; unmatched junction nucleotides: 19. The CDR3 is 18 amino acids.

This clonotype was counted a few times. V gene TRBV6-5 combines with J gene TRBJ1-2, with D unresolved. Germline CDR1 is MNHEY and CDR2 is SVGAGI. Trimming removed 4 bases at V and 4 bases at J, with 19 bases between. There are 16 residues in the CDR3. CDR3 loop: CASSLLSGRNTYGYTF. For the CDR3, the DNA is TGTGCCAGCAGTTTACTCTCGGGCAGGAACACCTATGGCTACACCTTC.